The 9 T cell receptor beta chains in this list originate from one sample, sequenced in a study of cytomegalovirus exposure and HLA in healthy donors. The PCR ran on 60 Vbeta and 13 Jbeta primers. The protocol was immunoSEQ multiplex PCR, while the TCRdb copy is restricted to in-frame clones and leaves out a portion. Of approximately 190,000 clones in the sample, approximately 84% are singletons; the top ten hold around 3.9%. The sequenced sample was PBMCs. These receptors were collected from a man aged 50 or older in good health and CMV-seronegative.

The chain combines TRBV5-1 with TRBJ2-3; D is possibly TRBD2 (6 bases). The germline V gene has CDR1 SGHRS and CDR2 YFSETQ. The CDR3 runs to 15 residues. V lost 5 bases and J lost 2, with 15 bases in between. In nucleotides, the CDR3 is TGCGCCAGCAGACTACTTCCGGGGGTCACAGATACGCAGTATTTT. Translating it yields CASRLLPGVTDTQYF. Full variable domain (missing parts from reference TRBV5-1 and TRBJ2-3): KAGVTQTPRYLIKTRGQQVTLSCSPISGHRSVSWYQQTPGQGLQFLFEYFSETQRNKGNFPGRFSGRQFSNSRSEMNVSTLELGDSALYLCASRLLPGVTDTQYFGPGTRLTVL.

This rearrangement joins TRBV2 to TRBJ1-5; 7 nucleotides agree with TRBD1. This CDR3 region has 14 residues. The V and J ends lost 6 bases and 5 bases, in that order; junction bases with no gene match: 7. The germline V gene encodes CDR1 SNHLY and CDR2 FYNNEI. CDR3: CASRERQGDQPQHF. The CDR3 region has the DNA TGTGCCAGCAGGGAACGACAGGGAGATCAGCCCCAGCATTTT.

This clone was seen only once. The chain couples TRBV15 to TRBJ2-5, with TRBD1 matching 7 bases. After removal of 0 bases from V and 4 bases from J, the junction contained 11 bases not matched to a gene. The CDR3 covers 17 residues. Per the germline V gene, CDR1 is LNHNV and CDR2 is YYDKDF (reference sequence). The CDR3 sequence: CATSRDKGAQYRETQYF. CDR3 in DNA: TGTGCCACCAGCAGAGATAAGGGGGCACAGTACAGAGAGACCCAGTACTTC.

The chain is built from TRBV6-1 and TRBJ2-1; 8 nucleotides match TRBD2. Trimming at V came to 7 bases and at J to 1 base, leaving 6 bases not matched to a gene. The CDR3 contains 15 residues. Germline V CDR1 and CDR2: MNHNS, SASEGT. The CDR3, as DNA: TGTGCCAGCACCGCGGGGGGCCAATCCTACAATGAGCAGTTCTTC. Residues: CASTAGGQSYNEQFF.

The genes are TRBV4-3 and TRBJ1-1, with D possibly matching TRBD1 (6 bases). V shed 2 bases and J shed 4 bases, with 8 bases lying between them. The germline CDR1 and CDR2 sequences are LGHNA and YSLEER. This CDR3 has 13 amino acids. DNA for the CDR3: TGCGCCAGCAGCCAACAGGGGCGCACTGAAGCTTTCTTT. It is translated as CASSQQGRTEAFF.

The rearrangement uses TRBV29-1 and TRBJ2-1; TRBD2 agrees at 7 bases. Germline CDR1 SQVTM, CDR2 ANQGSEA. The CDR3 sequence is 16 residues long. Trimming at V came to 7 bases and at J to 4 bases, leaving 16 bases not matched to a gene. The CDR3: CSAIKPISGDYNEQFF. The DNA for the CDR3 is TGCAGCGCTATAAAACCGATCAGCGGGGATTACAATGAGCAGTTCTTC.

This chain links TRBV5-1 with TRBJ1-3; D unresolved. CDR1 and CDR2 (germline): SGHRS, YFSETQ. The length of the CDR3 is 14 residues. The germline V and J ends were trimmed by 4 bases and 4 bases, with 12 bases remaining between them. For the CDR3, the DNA is TGCGCCAGCAGCCCGGTCGGGTACGGAAACACCATATATTTT. As protein: CASSPVGYGNTIYF.

This clone was seen more than once but under ten times. The junction does not match germline at one end; this may be a read error. This chain links TRBV7-9 with TRBJ2-7, with a possible D match to TRBD1 (5 bases). There are 12 residues in the CDR3. The V gene's germline CDR1 is SEHNR and CDR2 FQNEAQ (reference sequence). CDR3 bases: TGTTCCAGCAGCCCGCAGGGCCACGAGCAGTACTTC. Encoded protein: CSSSPQGHEQYF.

The rearrangement uses TRBV27 and TRBJ2-7; 9 bases map to TRBD2. The CDR3 is made up of 15 amino acids. V was pared by 8 bases and J by 2 bases, with 10 bases of the junction left unmatched. The germline V gene encodes CDR1 MNHEY and CDR2 SMNVEV (reference sequence). The CDR3 region is CASFPAGGATYEQYF. CDR3 coding DNA: TGTGCCAGCTTCCCCGCGGGGGGGGCTACCTACGAGCAGTACTTC.